The 17 T cell receptor beta chains given below trace back to one sample, sequenced in a study of blood T cell repertoires in COVID-19. Clones were read by immunoSEQ multiplex PCR, and TCRdb kept only the in-frame ones, dropping some. Of approximately 500,000 clones in the sample, 80% to 90% were seen once. Specimen: peripheral blood. The receptors shown here come from a human donor in a cohort sampled during active COVID-19.

V and J are TRBV7-9 and TRBJ2-5; no clear D. Germline V gives CDR1 SEHNR, CDR2 FQNEAQ (reference sequence). V was cut by 4 bases and J by 4 bases, with 16 bases left in between. The CDR3 runs 15 residues. This chain's CDR3 is CASSSPTGGGETQYF. CDR3 sequence (DNA): TGTGCCAGCAGCTCTCCTACTGGCGGTGGAGAGACCCAGTACTTC.

The CDR3 bases are TGTGCCTGCAAAACAGGGGGCCTGTTCTGGGAGCAGTACTTC. This encodes CACKTGGLFWEQYF. The chain has TRBV30 and TRBJ2-7, with TRBD1 identical over 9 bases. This CDR3 is built from 14 residues. V lost 6 bases and J lost 7; bases outside the gene matches: 13. Looked up from germline, CDR1 is GTSNPN and CDR2 is SVGIG (reference sequence).

The CDR3 region has the DNA TGTGCCAGCAGACCGGGACTAGGATTGGAGACCCAGTACTTC. Amino acid sequence: CASRPGLGLETQYF. The J gene is TRBJ2-5, the V gene TRBV9, with 8 bases lining up with TRBD2. The germline V gene encodes CDR1 SGDLS and CDR2 YYNGEE. The CDR3 consists of 14 residues. J was trimmed by 5 bases and V by 5 bases; bases with no gene match: 8.

This chain connects TRBV5-1 to TRBJ2-2, with TRBD2 matching 10 bases. Germline values: CDR1 SGHRS, CDR2 YFSETQ. The CDR3 is 15 amino acids. V shed 3 bases and J 6 bases; nucleotides not matched to a gene: 5. CDR3 sequence (DNA): TGCGCCAGCAGCTATCAGGGACTAGCGCCCGGGGAGCTGTTTTTT. Its protein is CASSYQGLAPGELFF.

Points on this clone: Other DNA sequences of this sample code for an identical CDR3. The chain uses TRBV5-4 and TRBJ2-5; 15 nucleotides align to TRBD2. The CDR3 is made up of 15 amino acids. CDR1 is SGHNT and CDR2 is YYREEE in the germline V gene (reference sequence). The J segment lost 3 bases and the V segment lost 4 bases, leaving 1 base of the junction unmatched. The CDR3 DNA reads TGTGCCAGCAGCCGGACTAGCGGGAGGGAAGAGACCCAGTACTTC. As protein: CASSRTSGREETQYF.

V usage is TRBV5-1 and J usage is TRBJ2-2; D is perhaps TRBD2 (6 bases). The CDR3 runs to 18 residues. Germline CDR1 SGHRS, CDR2 YFSETQ. Trimming pared 5 bases from V and 4 bases from J, leaving 24 bases between. This CDR3 is CASSPYPNGGPVTGELFF. The CDR3 DNA reads TGCGCCAGCAGTCCCTACCCCAACGGGGGTCCCGTCACCGGGGAGCTGTTTTTT.

About this clone itself: The sample contains more than one DNA sequence encoding this CDR3. This rearrangement joins TRBV12-3 or TRBV12-4 to TRBJ1-2; 8 bases are a match to TRBD1. The CDR3 is made up of 13 amino acids. Germline trimming cut 5 bases from V and 8 bases from J; bases unmatched to any gene: 7. The CDR3 sequence: CASSPGQGGGYTF. CDR3 bases: TGTGCCAGCAGTCCCGGACAGGGAGGCGGCTACACCTTC.

The V call is TRBV21-1, the J call TRBJ1-2; the D call of TRBD1 is as the table states it, not checked on the DNA. TRBV21-1 is a pseudogene segment. CDR3 length: 15 residues. In nucleotides, the CDR3 is TGTGCCAGCAGCACCGCGACAGCCATTGTCTATGGCTACACCTTC. Translation: CASSTATAIVYGYTF.

CDR3 in DNA: TGTGCCAGCAGTCTCCACACCGGGGAGCTGTTTTTT. It translates to CASSLHTGELFF. The chain couples TRBV12-3 or TRBV12-4 to TRBJ2-2, with unresolved D. The V and J ends lost 5 bases and 3 bases respectively, with 4 bases between them. CDR3 size: 12 residues.

The chain uses TRBV5-1 and TRBJ1-2; D is possibly TRBD1 (6 bases). Germline V CDR1 and CDR2: SGHRS, YFSETQ. V shed 0 bases and J shed 6 bases, with 18 bases lying between them. The CDR3 is 16 amino acids. CDR3 in amino acids: CASSLAGGGGAHGYTF. DNA of the CDR3: TGCGCCAGCAGCTTGGCCGGAGGGGGAGGGGCCCATGGCTACACCTTC.

This clone was observed a few times. The chain couples TRBV28 to TRBJ2-2, with 7 positions matching TRBD1. The ends lost 3 bases at V and 4 bases at J; junction bases unmatched: 8. CDR3 length: 16 amino acids. Germline values: CDR1 MDHEN, CDR2 SYDVKM. This chain's CDR3 is CASSLETGWGTGELFF. The DNA of the CDR3 is TGTGCCAGCAGTTTGGAGACAGGGTGGGGCACCGGGGAGCTGTTTTTT.

V is TRBV6-2 or TRBV6-3 and J is TRBJ1-1; TRBD1 might be the D (5 bases). The CDR3 loop spans 15 amino acids. Trimming took 4 bases from V and 3 from J, leaving 15 bases between them. In germline, CDR1 is MNHEY, CDR2 SVGEGT. CDR3 residues: CASSSDLEGDTEAFF. The DNA for the CDR3 is TGTGCCAGCAGTTCGGATCTTGAAGGGGACACTGAAGCTTTCTTT.

The chain has TRBV9 and TRBJ1-2; 10 bases fit TRBD1. The CDR3 contains 14 residues. Germline V lookup: CDR1 SGDLS, CDR2 YYNGEE. Losses at the gene ends were 2 bases for V and 3 bases for J; bases not matched to a gene: 1. The CDR3 is CASSVTGGDYGYTF. For the CDR3, the DNA is TGTGCCAGCAGCGTGACAGGGGGCGACTATGGCTACACCTTC.

J is TRBJ2-7 and V is TRBV12-3 or TRBV12-4, with 10 bases identical to TRBD2. V trimming: 8 bases; J trimming: 2 bases; junction bases outside the gene matches: 3. The CDR3 extends over 13 amino acids. The DNA for the CDR3 is TGTGCCAGCCTAGCGGGAGCGACCTACGAGCAGTACTTC. Amino acid sequence: CASLAGATYEQYF.

This chain joins TRBV19 and TRBJ1-2; 9 nucleotides match TRBD1. Germline lookup yields CDR1 LNHDA and CDR2 SQIVND (reference sequence). The CDR3 spans 14 residues. The junction had 8 bases not matched to a gene; V was cut back by 8 bases and J by 4 bases. The CDR3 DNA sequence: TGTGCCAGTCGCGAGGGACAGGGATTCTATGGCTACACCTTC. Protein: CASREGQGFYGYTF.

The V and J genes are TRBV4-3 and TRBJ2-1; D is undetermined. This CDR3 is 15 amino acids long. Germline CDR1 is LGHNA and CDR2 is YSLEER. With 0 bases removed from V and 0 bases from J, the gap between germline ends came to 6 bases. For the CDR3, the DNA is TGCGCCAGCAGCCAAGAACTGGTCTCCTACAATGAGCAGTTCTTC. Translation: CASSQELVSYNEQFF.

J is TRBJ2-7 and V is TRBV5-6, with 7 bases aligning to TRBD2. CDR1 is SGHDT and CDR2 is YYEEEE in the germline V gene. The CDR3 is 18 amino acids. V was clipped by 2 bases and J by 4 bases; unmatched bases: 18. CDR3 loop: CASSLLFLGGGGPYEQYF. Here the CDR3 DNA reads TGTGCCAGCAGCTTACTTTTCCTTGGTGGGGGAGGGCCTTACGAGCAGTACTTC. The whole variable domain, remainder taken from reference TRBV5-6 and TRBJ2-7, is DAGVTQSPTHLIKTRGQQVTLRCSPKSGHDTVSWYQQALGQGPQFIFQYYEEEERQRGNFPDRFSGHQFPNYSSELNVNALLLGDSALYLCASSLLFLGGGGPYEQYFGPGTRLTVT.